This T cell receptor (beta chain) was observed in a study of blood T cell repertoires in COVID-19. TCRdb keeps only in-frame clones here, not all; method: immunoSEQ multiplex PCR. Among hundreds of thousands of clones listed, roughly 89% were seen once. Germline CDR1 and CDR2: MDHEN and SYDVKM. With V trimmed by 5 bases and J by 3 bases, 8 bases remained unmatched. This CDR3 region has 15 residues. Sequences were obtained from peripheral blood. This chain uses TRBV28 with TRBJ1-1, with 8 bases matching TRBD1. This TCR derives from a woman under 40 with acute or convalescent COVID-19. CDR3 nucleotides: TGTGCCAGCAGTATCAGGGGGCTCGCCTACACTGAAGCTTTCTTT. Protein: CASSIRGLAYTEAFF.